This is a list of T cell receptor beta chains from one sample in a study of monozygotic twins with inflammatory bowel disease. TCRdb re-analyzed the 5' RACE reads; it lists each CDR3 protein once, without DNA. The specimen's table records hundreds of thousands of distinct CDR3 sequences. Sequencing was done on a sample of blood. The source is a human donor with ulcerative colitis or Crohn's disease, or a healthy co-twin of an affected twin (not recorded which). The CDR3 runs from the conserved cysteine through the conserved F or W. The order of the fields is CDR3 protein, V gene, J gene.

CASRGQQDTQYF	TRBV7-2	TRBJ2-3
CASSDTGLAYNEQFF	TRBV10-2	TRBJ2-1
CASSLDRGGNQPQHF	TRBV12-3/TRBV12-4	TRBJ1-5
CASTPGLAGANTGELFF	TRBV12-3/TRBV12-4	TRBJ2-2
CASSLRGWNTGELFF	TRBV12-3/TRBV12-4	TRBJ2-2
CAGGTSRGDTQYF	TRBV7-9	TRBJ2-3
CASSLGSAVTDTQYF	TRBV7-2	TRBJ2-3
CSVVDGGGTDTQYF	TRBV29-1	TRBJ2-3
CAISESVRGDYGYTF	TRBV10-3	TRBJ1-2
CSATTGTRTGIQYF	TRBV20-1	TRBJ2-4
CAISERGQGDGYTF	TRBV10-3	TRBJ1-2
CASSSRDRFYNEQFF	TRBV21-1	TRBJ2-1
CASIARAGAMGNQPQHF	TRBV19	TRBJ1-5
CASGNPASGYTF	TRBV27	TRBJ1-2
CASSSGTSGGAASYEQYF	TRBV11-1	TRBJ2-7
CASSIAGYSNQPQHF	TRBV19	TRBJ1-5
CASSYLGDEQFF	TRBV6-6	TRBJ2-1
CASKQGNSPLHF	TRBV5-1	TRBJ1-6
CASSSATSGAGELFF	TRBV7-9	TRBJ2-2
CAWRTGTGTYEQYF	TRBV30	TRBJ2-7
CASSPFKTSTDTQYF	TRBV5-6	TRBJ2-3
CASSGREGHTGELFF	TRBV9	TRBJ2-2
CASSPDRAYTEAFF	TRBV7-6	TRBJ1-1
CASSLQGAHQGYTF	TRBV11-2	TRBJ1-2
CASSRLGTGLETQYF	TRBV9	TRBJ2-5
CSVEGTTNYGYTF	TRBV29-1	TRBJ1-2
CSARDRKISFF	TRBV20-1	TRBJ1-1
CASSLEPLSEKLFF	TRBV5-1	TRBJ1-4
CASRGPRRDEQFF	TRBV28	TRBJ2-1
CASRPTSSALGGELFF	TRBV5-8	TRBJ2-2
CASGSGATDTQYF	TRBV11-2	TRBJ2-3
CASSSLAGSANNEQFF	TRBV7-2	TRBJ2-1
CSANGRGHTEAFF	TRBV20-1	TRBJ1-1
CASSLVEGFYEQYF	TRBV7-8	TRBJ2-7
CASGLAPGLADEETQYF	TRBV12-5	TRBJ2-5
CASSYESGGPNEQFF	TRBV6-5	TRBJ2-1
CAISSGLVGETQYF	TRBV10-3	TRBJ2-5
CASSLSGTGLPYEQYF	TRBV27	TRBJ2-7
CASGGGSYEQYF	TRBV2	TRBJ2-7
CASSRDRGFWNSPLHF	TRBV6-1	TRBJ1-6